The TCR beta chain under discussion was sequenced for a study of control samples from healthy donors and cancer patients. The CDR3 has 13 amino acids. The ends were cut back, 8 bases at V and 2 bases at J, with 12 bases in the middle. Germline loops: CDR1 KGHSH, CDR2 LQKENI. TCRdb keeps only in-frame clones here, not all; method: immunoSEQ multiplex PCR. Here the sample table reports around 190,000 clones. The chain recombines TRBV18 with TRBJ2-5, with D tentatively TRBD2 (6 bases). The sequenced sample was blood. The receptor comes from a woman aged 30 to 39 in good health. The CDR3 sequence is CASAFAGQETQYF. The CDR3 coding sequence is TGTGCCAGCGCTTTTGCGGGGCAAGAGACCCAGTACTTC.